The 30 T cell receptor beta chains reported below all come from one sample, sequenced in a study of cytomegalovirus exposure and HLA in healthy donors. The PCR had 60 Vbeta and 13 Jbeta primers. Clones were read by immunoSEQ multiplex PCR, and TCRdb kept only the in-frame ones, dropping some. The sample has approximately 120,000 clones; 17% are singletons. Material for sequencing was PBMCs. Source of these receptors: a female donor in good health and CMV-seropositive.

J is TRBJ2-2 and V is TRBV5-1, with D possibly TRBD1 on 6 matching bases. V lost 4 bases and J lost 2, with 9 bases in between. Germline CDR1 is SGHRS and CDR2 is YFSETQ. The CDR3 runs to 14 residues. The CDR3 coding sequence is TGCGCCAGCAGCCAGACAGGTAACACCGGGGAGCTGTTTTTT. Translating it yields CASSQTGNTGELFF.

J is TRBJ2-2 and V is TRBV7-2; the D is unclear. The CDR3 runs to 15 residues. CDR1 is SGHTA, CDR2 FQGNSA, per germline. Trimming left V 1 base short and J 3 bases short, with 9 bases between. In nucleotides, the CDR3 is TGTGCCAGCAGCTTAGGGCAGGTCGACACCGGGGAGCTGTTTTTT. Translating gives CASSLGQVDTGELFF.

This chain links TRBV5-8 with TRBJ1-1, with a possible D match to TRBD1 (5 bases). This CDR3 spans 14 amino acids. Trimming took off 0 bases at V and 4 bases at J, with 10 bases between the two ends. Germline assignment: CDR1 SGHTS and CDR2 YDEGEE. This CDR3 is CASSLVSRVTEAFF. The CDR3 coding sequence is TGTGCCAGCAGCTTGGTGTCCAGGGTCACTGAAGCTTTCTTT.

In its sample, this clone was seen a few times. This chain links TRBV7-8 with TRBJ1-3, with D uncertain. The CDR3 is made up of 15 amino acids. Germline lookup yields CDR1 SGHVS and CDR2 FQNEAQ. V lost 8 bases to trimming and J lost 2 bases, with 16 bases between them. CDR3 DNA sequence: TGTGCCAGCCGCGCTCGAGGAGGGCCTGGAAACACCATATATTTT. It translates to CASRARGGPGNTIYF.

This clone was seen more than once but under ten times. The rearrangement joins TRBV10-3 to TRBJ1-6; D gene unclear. Germline V gene sequence: CDR1 ENHRY, CDR2 SYGVKD. The V end was cut by 2 bases, the J end by 0 bases, with 14 bases between. This CDR3 is built from 18 residues. The CDR3 reads CAISEGSSALSYNSPLHF. The CDR3 nucleotides are TGTGCCATCAGTGAGGGTTCATCTGCACTCTCCTATAATTCACCCCTCCACTTT.

V gene TRBV7-9 combines with J gene TRBJ2-7; TRBD2 is a possible D gene (6 bases). Germline CDR1 is SEHNR and CDR2 is FQNEAQ (reference sequence). V lost 3 bases and J lost 3, with 12 bases in between. This CDR3 comprises 14 residues. CDR3 region: CASSFGQTSYEQYF. As DNA, the CDR3 is TGTGCCAGCAGCTTCGGGCAGACTAGCTACGAGCAGTACTTC.

The chain uses TRBV6-6 and TRBJ1-5; a possible D gene is TRBD1 (6 bases). V shed 8 bases and J shed 5 bases, with 19 bases lying between them. The CDR3 is made up of 15 amino acids. Germline V gene sequence: CDR1 MNHNY, CDR2 SVGAGI (reference sequence). DNA of the CDR3: TGTGCCAGCCGTCAAGGGGGAACGACAGATCAGCCCCAGCATTTT. Translated: CASRQGGTTDQPQHF.

This clone was seen more than once but under ten times. The rearrangement joins TRBV5-1 to TRBJ2-3; a weak D match, TRBD2 (5 bases). The CDR3 loop spans 15 amino acids. V dropped 2 bases and J dropped 0 bases, with 10 bases sitting between them. The germline V gene has CDR1 SGHRS and CDR2 YFSETQ. As DNA, the CDR3 is TGCGCCAGCAGCTTCGGCGGGTTGAGCACAGATACGCAGTATTTT. This sequence encodes CASSFGGLSTDTQYF.

Written as DNA, the CDR3 is TGTGCCAGCAGCTTGGCCCCACCCCGAGAGGGAGAGACCCAGTACTTC. Its protein is CASSLAPPREGETQYF. J is TRBJ2-5 and V is TRBV5-4, with D tentatively TRBD2 (5 bases). V lost 0 bases to trimming and J lost 4 bases, with 16 bases between them. The CDR3 sequence is 16 residues long. Germline-derived CDR1 and CDR2 are SGHNT and YYREEE (reference sequence).

This clone was counted only a few times. This rearrangement joins TRBV10-3 to TRBJ2-7, with D possibly TRBD2 on 5 matching bases. This CDR3 comprises 12 residues. The germline V gene encodes CDR1 ENHRY and CDR2 SYGVKD. V lost 2 bases and J 7 bases, leaving 9 bases between the germline ends. The CDR3 sequence is CAISEGRGEQYF. In nucleotides, the CDR3 is TGTGCCATCAGTGAGGGCCGGGGAGAGCAGTACTTC.

The J gene is TRBJ2-6, the V gene TRBV5-4; D unclear. V was clipped by 6 bases and J by 3 bases, with 13 bases between them. The CDR3 extends over 15 amino acids. Germline CDR1 reads SGHNT; CDR2 reads YYREEE (reference sequence). The CDR3 nucleotides are TGTGCCAGCAACCCGGCGGTCGTTGGGGCCAACGTCCTGACTTTC. Amino acids: CASNPAVVGANVLTF.

This clone was seen more than once but under ten times. The rearrangement uses TRBV4-1 and TRBJ2-1; tentatively, D is TRBD2 (6 bases). The CDR3 contains 16 residues. Trimming took 4 bases from V and 6 from J, leaving 19 bases between them. CDR1 and CDR2 (germline): MGHRA, YSYEKL. In nucleotides, the CDR3 is TGCGCCAGCAGCCCAAACCCCTCCGGGACTCCCAATGAGCAGTTCTTC. Encoded protein: CASSPNPSGTPNEQFF.

This clone has a handful of counts. The V call is TRBV7-3, the J call TRBJ1-5; D remains unclear. Germline loops: CDR1 SGHTA, CDR2 FQGTGA. This CDR3 is 15 amino acids long. Between the trimmed V and J ends, which lost 1 base and 5 bases, there was a span of 12 bases. The CDR3 loop is CASSLISRKHQPQHF. Written as DNA, the CDR3 is TGTGCCAGCAGCTTAATATCCAGGAAGCATCAGCCCCAGCATTTT.

The CDR3 loop reads CASSPITGAYEKLFF. Written as DNA, the CDR3 is TGTGCCAGTAGCCCCATCACAGGGGCCTATGAAAAACTGTTTTTT. The V call is TRBV19, the J call TRBJ1-4; 7 bases fit TRBD1. V was clipped by 6 bases and J by 6 bases; unmatched bases: 10. The CDR3 sequence is 15 residues long. Germline lookup yields CDR1 LNHDA and CDR2 SQIVND (reference sequence).

V gene TRBV7-9 combines with J gene TRBJ1-4; D perhaps matches TRBD1 (5 bases). CDR3 size: 16 residues. Germline V lookup: CDR1 SEHNR, CDR2 FQNEAQ (reference sequence). Trimming cost V 4 bases and J 2 bases, with 14 bases left between them. CDR3 amino acids: CASSSRQRGTNEKLFF. The CDR3 DNA reads as TGTGCCAGCAGCTCGAGACAGCGGGGGACTAATGAAAAACTGTTTTTT.

This clone was counted only a few times. This rearrangement joins TRBV19 to TRBJ2-7; TRBD1 agrees at 8 bases. The CDR3 is 14 residues long. In germline, CDR1 is LNHDA, CDR2 SQIVND (reference sequence). Trimming at V came to 5 bases and at J to 7 bases, leaving 10 bases not matched to a gene. The CDR3 region has the DNA TGTGCCAGTAGTTTGATTCAGGGGGCCGGAGAGCAGTACTTC. It codes for CASSLIQGAGEQYF.

This clone was seen once. This chain joins TRBV5-8 and TRBJ2-7; D might be TRBD1 (6 bases). Trimming shortened V by 4 bases and J by 7 bases, and 15 bases separated the two germline ends. The CDR3 totals 13 residues. From germline, CDR1 is SGHTS and CDR2 YDEGEE. The CDR3 region is CASSPGGGREQYF. The CDR3 DNA is TGTGCCAGCAGCCCCGGTGGGGGCAGGGAGCAGTACTTC.

As DNA, the CDR3 is TGTGCCAGCAGTCCCATGGTTCAGGGATCGTTGGGTGAAAAACTGTTTTTT. Amino acid sequence: CASSPMVQGSLGEKLFF. The rearrangement joins TRBV28 to TRBJ1-4, with D perhaps TRBD1 (5 bases). Germline CDR1 is MDHEN and CDR2 is SYDVKM. This CDR3 has 17 residues. V was pared by 5 bases and J by 7 bases, with 23 bases between.

This clone was observed a few times. J is TRBJ1-5 and V is TRBV2; the D gene is possibly TRBD1 (5 bases). Germline CDR1 is SNHLY and CDR2 is FYNNEI. Trimming removed 6 bases at V and 6 bases at J, with 12 bases between. This CDR3 has 13 amino acids. The CDR3 protein is CASSRVEGQPQHF. DNA of the CDR3: TGTGCCAGCAGCAGGGTGGAGGGTCAGCCCCAGCATTTT. The entire variable domain, with the rest obtained from reference TRBV2 and TRBJ1-5, is as follows: EPEVTQTPSHQVTQMGQEVILRCVPISNHLYFYWYRQILGQKVEFLVSFYNNEISEKSEIFDDQFSVERPDGSNFTLKIRSTKLEDSAMYFCASSRVEGQPQHFGDGTRLSIL.

This clone was seen only a few times. V and J are TRBV6-1 and TRBJ2-2; 11 bases map to TRBD2. V dropped 2 bases and J dropped 5; count of bases not matched to a gene: 4. The CDR3 is made up of 16 amino acids. CDR1 is MNHNS, CDR2 SASEGT, per germline. The CDR3 bases are TGTGCCAGCAGTGAACCACTAGCGGGAGTTACCGGGGAGCTGTTTTTT. This translates into CASSEPLAGVTGELFF.

This chain connects TRBV15 to TRBJ2-7, with 8 bases fitting TRBD2. The CDR3 length is 14 residues. Germline V gene lookup returns CDR1 LNHNV and CDR2 YYDKDF (reference sequence). The V segment lost 4 bases and the J segment 5 bases; nucleotides outside the gene matches: 7. The CDR3 here is CATSTGTRVDEQYF. Written as DNA, the CDR3 is TGTGCCACCAGCACCGGGACTAGGGTGGACGAGCAGTACTTC. The variable domain in full, with the rest retrieved from reference TRBV15 and TRBJ2-7, is DAMVIQNPRYQVTQFGKPVTLSCSQTLNHNVMYWYQQKSSQAPKLLFHYYDKDFNNEADTPDNFQSRRPNTSFCFLDIRSPGLGDTAMYLCATSTGTRVDEQYFGPGTRLTVT.

This clone was recorded a few times. The V gene is TRBV10-3, the J gene TRBJ1-1; weak D call: TRBD1 (5 bases). The CDR3 has 15 residues. Per the germline V gene, CDR1 is ENHRY and CDR2 is SYGVKD. The V gene lost 2 bases and the J gene lost 4 bases, with 14 bases spanning the gap. CDR3 sequence reads: CAISEVKGAPTEAFF. Written as DNA, the CDR3 is TGTGCCATCAGTGAGGTGAAAGGGGCCCCCACTGAAGCTTTCTTT.

The chain couples TRBV9 to TRBJ1-1; 7 nucleotides align to TRBD1. V was clipped by 0 bases and J by 4 bases; unmatched bases: 12. From germline, CDR1 is SGDLS and CDR2 YYNGEE. CDR3 length equals 17 residues. The CDR3 reads CASSVVVGDRVGTEAFF. Written as DNA, the CDR3 is TGTGCCAGCAGCGTAGTAGTCGGAGACAGGGTCGGCACTGAAGCTTTCTTT. Filled out from reference TRBV9 and TRBJ1-1, the complete variable domain reads DSGVTQTPKHLITATGQRVTLRCSPRSGDLSVYWYQQSLDQGLQFLIQYYNGEERAKGNILERFSAQQFPDLHSELNLSSLELGDSALYFCASSVVVGDRVGTEAFFGQGTRLTVV.

This clone has more than one count but fewer than ten. This chain connects TRBV29-1 to TRBJ1-1, with D perhaps matching TRBD1 (6 bases). The CDR3 consists of 15 residues. With 7 bases removed from V and 1 base from J, the gap between germline ends came to 19 bases. The germline gives CDR1 SQVTM, CDR2 ANQGSEA. CDR3 sequence (DNA): TGCAGCGCATATAACCGGACAGTATCGAACACTGAAGCTTTCTTT. Protein sequence: CSAYNRTVSNTEAFF.

There are a few counts of this clone. The V gene is TRBV6-5, the J gene TRBJ2-4; TRBD1 might be the D (6 bases). Germline V CDR1 and CDR2: MNHEY, SVGAGI. This CDR3 comprises 16 residues. Trimming shortened V by 4 bases and J by 3 bases, and 16 bases separated the two germline ends. CDR3 in DNA: TGTGCCAGCAGTTGGGGGCAGGGTCCCATCAAAAACATTCAGTACTTC. It specifies CASSWGQGPIKNIQYF.

The chain couples TRBV2 to TRBJ2-5; D is uncertain. This CDR3 region has 13 residues. Trimming took 3 bases from V and 2 from J, leaving 7 bases between them. CDR1 is SNHLY, CDR2 FYNNEI, per germline. DNA for the CDR3: TGTGCCAGCAGTGACGAGCGTCAAGAGACCCAGTACTTC. This codes for CASSDERQETQYF. The full variable domain, its missing parts supplied by reference TRBV2 and TRBJ2-5, is EPEVTQTPSHQVTQMGQEVILRCVPISNHLYFYWYRQILGQKVEFLVSFYNNEISEKSEIFDDQFSVERPDGSNFTLKIRSTKLEDSAMYFCASSDERQETQYFGPGTRLLVL.

This chain connects TRBV4-1 to TRBJ1-1, with a possible D match to TRBD1 (6 bases). V lost 4 bases and J 3 bases, leaving 15 bases between the germline ends. CDR3 length: 15 amino acids. Germline V gene lookup returns CDR1 MGHRA and CDR2 YSYEKL. The CDR3 is CASSRGGAGDTEAFF. CDR3 sequence (DNA): TGCGCCAGCAGCCGAGGGGGGGCGGGGGACACTGAAGCTTTCTTT.

The rearrangement uses TRBV29-1 and TRBJ1-1; D remains unclear. The V gene lost 3 bases and the J gene lost 0 bases, with 11 bases spanning the gap. This CDR3 comprises 14 residues. Germline loops: CDR1 SQVTM, CDR2 ANQGSEA. CDR3 in amino acids: CSVDRGVMNTEAFF. DNA for the CDR3: TGCAGCGTTGATCGAGGAGTCATGAACACTGAAGCTTTCTTT.

V usage is TRBV14 and J usage is TRBJ2-2, with 9 bases lining up with TRBD1. V lost 3 bases to trimming and J lost 6 bases; unmatched junction nucleotides: 11. The CDR3 has 17 amino acids. CDR1 SGHDN and CDR2 FVKESK come from the germline V gene. The CDR3 is CASSQKDRGVKPGELFF. The CDR3 DNA reads as TGTGCCAGCAGCCAGAAGGACAGGGGAGTTAAACCCGGGGAGCTGTTTTTT.

The chain has TRBV4-3 and TRBJ2-3; D might be TRBD2 (6 bases). The CDR3 loop spans 16 amino acids. The germline V and J ends were trimmed by 1 base and 0 bases, with 11 bases remaining between them. Germline CDR1 is LGHNA and CDR2 is YSLEER. CDR3: CASSQGPAGSTDTQYF. The CDR3 bases are TGCGCCAGCAGCCAAGGGCCAGCGGGTAGCACAGATACGCAGTATTTT.